The 17 T cell receptor beta chains given below trace back to one sample, sequenced in a study of cytomegalovirus exposure and HLA in healthy donors. TCRdb keeps only in-frame clones here, not all; method: immunoSEQ multiplex PCR. There are tens of thousands of clones in the sample; 96% occur only once, and approximately 2.5% lies in the top ten. The sequenced sample was PBMCs. The receptors derive from a man aged 18-30 years in good health and CMV-seronegative.

This chain joins TRBV6-1 and TRBJ1-4, with 7 bases lining up with TRBD1. The V gene end was trimmed by 4 bases and the J gene end by 11 bases; junction bases not matched to a gene: 13. The CDR3 totals 15 residues. From germline, CDR1 is MNHNS and CDR2 SASEGT. In DNA, the CDR3 is TGTGCCAGCAGTGGTCGACAGGGAATGGTCGGGAAACTGTTTTTT. It is translated as CASSGRQGMVGKLFF.

The rearrangement joins TRBV29-1 to TRBJ1-1; D unclear. Germline CDR1 SQVTM, CDR2 ANQGSEA. V was trimmed by 2 bases and J by 5 bases, leaving 6 bases between them. The CDR3 is made up of 11 amino acids. The CDR3 sequence: CSVESSTEAFF. The CDR3 nucleotides read TGCAGCGTTGAATCGTCTACTGAAGCTTTCTTT.

V is TRBV4-2 and J is TRBJ2-2; D is ambiguous. Germline-derived CDR1 and CDR2 are LGHNA and YNFKEQ. The length of the CDR3 is 14 residues. V lost 0 bases to trimming and J lost 5 bases, with 7 bases between them. The CDR3 nucleotides are TGTGCCAGCAGCCAAGATACAGAAACCGGGGAGCTGTTTTTT. Amino acids: CASSQDTETGELFF.

The chain recombines TRBV28 with TRBJ2-1, with D unresolved. V gave up 3 bases and J gave up 3 bases, with 12 bases separating them. CDR1 is MDHEN and CDR2 is SYDVKM in the germline V gene. The CDR3 contains 15 residues. CDR3 sequence reads: CASSFTGTHYNEQFF. In DNA form, the CDR3 reads TGTGCCAGCAGTTTCACGGGTACACACTACAATGAGCAGTTCTTC.

The genes are TRBV6-4 and TRBJ2-1, with TRBD2 as a possible D gene (5 bases). Trimming removed 2 bases from V and 9 bases from J, with 17 bases in between. The CDR3 loop spans 15 amino acids. Germline CDR1 and CDR2: MRHNA and SNTAGT. The CDR3 region has the DNA TGTGCCAGCAGTGACAAGGTAGGGAGTATTGGTGAGCAGTTCTTC. Protein: CASSDKVGSIGEQFF.

The chain combines TRBV6-4 with TRBJ2-3; 9 bases align to TRBD2. The germline V gene encodes CDR1 MRHNA and CDR2 SNTAGT. This CDR3 region has 14 residues. J gave up 4 bases and V 7 bases, and 6 bases lay outside the gene matches. The CDR3 DNA is TGTGCCAGCATTCCTAGCGGGATACCAGATACGCAGTATTTT. It specifies CASIPSGIPDTQYF.

CDR3 bases: TGTGCCAGCAGTGAACGTCCAGGTAGCACAGATACGCAGTATTTT. It is translated as CASSERPGSTDTQYF. The genes are TRBV6-1 and TRBJ2-3; D is unresolved. Germline CDR1 reads MNHNS; CDR2 reads SASEGT. CDR3 length: 15 residues. Trimming stripped 2 bases from V and 0 bases from J, with 9 bases between.

The V and J genes are TRBV9 and TRBJ2-7; 7 bases line up with TRBD1. The V gene end was trimmed by 4 bases and the J gene end by 3 bases; junction bases not matched to a gene: 7. Germline V gives CDR1 SGDLS, CDR2 YYNGEE. CDR3 length equals 14 residues. CDR3 amino acids: CASSRRTGDYEQYF. For the CDR3, the DNA is TGTGCCAGCAGCCGTCGTACAGGGGACTACGAGCAGTACTTC.

This chain joins TRBV30 and TRBJ2-7, with D tentatively TRBD2 (5 bases). From germline, CDR1 is GTSNPN and CDR2 SVGIG (reference sequence). V was clipped by 1 base and J by 0 bases, with 10 bases between them. The CDR3 consists of 14 residues. The CDR3 spells CAWSAAGISYEQYF. In DNA form, the CDR3 reads TGTGCCTGGAGTGCCGCGGGTATCTCCTACGAGCAGTACTTC.

V is TRBV7-8 and J is TRBJ1-2; a weak D match, TRBD1 (6 bases). V lost 0 bases, J lost 7 bases, and 15 bases lay in between. Germline assignment: CDR1 SGHVS and CDR2 FQNEAQ. The CDR3 contains 15 residues. CDR3 sequence reads: CASSLASGELLGYTF. The CDR3 bases are TGTGCCAGCAGCTTAGCGTCAGGGGAGCTTCTTGGCTACACCTTC.

The CDR3: CASSTYRGAKNIQYF. In DNA, the CDR3 is TGTGCCAGCAGTACGTACCGGGGGGCTAAAAACATTCAGTACTTC. The chain has TRBV28 and TRBJ2-4, with D tentatively TRBD2 (7 bases). Germline CDR1 MDHEN, CDR2 SYDVKM. This CDR3 spans 15 amino acids. Trimming cost V 5 bases and J 4 bases, with 15 bases left between them.

The rearrangement links TRBV5-5 to TRBJ1-3; 12 bases agree with TRBD1. Looked up from germline, CDR1 is SGHKS and CDR2 is YYEKEE (reference sequence). Trimming removed 4 bases from V and 4 bases from J; junction bases left unmatched: 9. The CDR3 covers 17 residues. The CDR3 DNA reads TGTGCCAGCAGCACCCGGGACAGGGGGCCAGCGGGAAACACCATATATTTT. Translation: CASSTRDRGPAGNTIYF.

The chain has TRBV27 and TRBJ2-7; tentatively, D is TRBD1 (5 bases). V was clipped by 4 bases and J by 3 bases, with 13 bases between them. CDR3 length: 14 residues. The germline CDR1 and CDR2 sequences are MNHEY and SMNVEV (reference sequence). Written as DNA, the CDR3 is TGTGCCAGCAGTTCCCTATCCCAGGGCTACGAGCAGTACTTC. The encoded protein is CASSSLSQGYEQYF.

The genes are TRBV11-3 and TRBJ2-2, with 8 bases aligning to TRBD2. The germline V gene has CDR1 SGHNT and CDR2 YENEEA. The CDR3 length is 13 residues. The V gene end was trimmed by 7 bases and the J gene end by 4 bases; junction bases not matched to a gene: 2. CDR3: CASTGGVTGELFF. CDR3 coding DNA: TGTGCCAGCACGGGAGGGGTCACCGGGGAGCTGTTTTTT.

This chain connects TRBV10-3 to TRBJ1-3, with TRBD1 matching 12 bases. This CDR3 spans 13 amino acids. CDR1 and CDR2 from the germline V gene are ENHRY and SYGVKD. V lost 11 bases and J lost 4; bases outside the gene matches: 3. The DNA for the CDR3 is TGTGCCGCGGGACAGGGGGCCGGAAACACCATATATTTT. This encodes CAAGQGAGNTIYF.

In its sample, this clone was seen once. The J gene is TRBJ2-1, the V gene TRBV6-5, with unresolved D. The CDR3 is made up of 11 amino acids. The V end was cut by 6 bases, the J end by 9 bases, with 9 bases between. Germline V gene lookup returns CDR1 MNHEY and CDR2 SVGAGI. CDR3 residues: CASSSSGEQFF. The CDR3 DNA sequence: TGTGCCAGCAGCTCCTCGGGTGAGCAGTTCTTC.

The CDR3 spells CASSHGTGVDGYTF. The CDR3 coding sequence is TGTGCCAGCAGCCATGGGACAGGGGTCGATGGCTACACCTTC. The V call is TRBV6-5, the J call TRBJ1-2; 10 bases agree with TRBD1. J gave up 6 bases and V 6 bases, and 7 bases lay outside the gene matches. CDR1 is MNHEY and CDR2 is SVGAGI in the germline V gene. The CDR3 length is 14 residues.